The 16 T cell receptor beta chains listed next were all sequenced from one sample in a study of shared clonotypes between healthy human individuals. Some clones are missing from TCRdb's copy, which holds only in-frame ones; the method was immunoSEQ multiplex PCR. This sample has 400,000 to 550,000 clones, with roughly 78% found just once. The sequencing sample was made of PBMCs. The receptors were gathered from a woman between 40 and 50 years old in good health. Some clones in this sample may be carry-over from other donors' samples.

This clone occurred once. The genes are TRBV7-2 and TRBJ2-2; D uncertain. CDR3 size: 14 residues. Trimming removed 5 bases from V and 1 base from J, with 8 bases in between. Per germline, CDR1 SGHTA and CDR2 FQGNSA. CDR3 amino acids: CASSGYRNTGELFF. The CDR3 coding sequence is TGTGCCAGCAGCGGTTACAGGAACACCGGGGAGCTGTTTTTT.

The chain uses TRBV6-1 and TRBJ2-3; possible D gene TRBD2, 6 bases. The CDR3 consists of 14 residues. The ends were cut back, 3 bases at V and 2 bases at J, with 9 bases in the middle. The V gene's germline CDR1 is MNHNS and CDR2 SASEGT. This chain's CDR3 is CASSDRGVTDTQYF. The CDR3 DNA is TGTGCCAGCAGTGATCGCGGGGTCACAGATACGCAGTATTTT.

The chain combines TRBV7-5 with TRBJ2-1; the D segment call TRBD2 is taken from the table without a DNA check. TRBV7-5 is annotated as a pseudogene. This CDR3 is built from 17 residues. Here the CDR3 DNA reads TGTGTCAGAAGCTTAGTGGGACTAGCGGGGGATGGCAATGAGCAGTTCTTC. Encoded protein: CVRSLVGLAGDGNEQFF.

J is TRBJ2-7 and V is TRBV10-3, with D possibly TRBD2 on 5 matching bases. Trimming cost V 7 bases and J 3 bases, with 16 bases left between them. The germline CDR1 and CDR2 sequences are ENHRY and SYGVKD. This CDR3 is built from 14 residues. In DNA form, the CDR3 reads TGTGCCATCACGTGGCAGGCTGAGGGCTACGAGCAGTACTTC. Amino acids: CAITWQAEGYEQYF.

The chain joins TRBV9 to TRBJ1-4, with D possibly TRBD1 on 6 matching bases. Germline CDR1 reads SGDLS; CDR2 reads YYNGEE. The V gene lost 0 bases and the J gene lost 8 bases, with 14 bases spanning the gap. CDR3 length: 15 residues. CDR3 DNA sequence: TGTGCCAGCAGCGTAGACGGAAGACAGGACGAAAAACTGTTTTTT. Protein sequence: CASSVDGRQDEKLFF. Filled out from reference TRBV9 and TRBJ1-4, the complete variable domain reads DSGVTQTPKHLITATGQRVTLRCSPRSGDLSVYWYQQSLDQGLQFLIQYYNGEERAKGNILERFSAQQFPDLHSELNLSSLELGDSALYFCASSVDGRQDEKLFFGSGTQLSVL.

V and J are TRBV28 and TRBJ2-1; 7 nucleotides match TRBD2. This CDR3 has 16 residues. CDR1 is MDHEN and CDR2 is SYDVKM in the germline V gene. Losses at the gene ends were 4 bases for V and 3 bases for J; bases not matched to a gene: 9. The CDR3 sequence is CASSSLTAGDYNEQFF. CDR3 nucleotide sequence: TGTGCCAGCAGTTCCTTAACCGCGGGAGACTACAATGAGCAGTTCTTC.

The chain has TRBV6-4 and TRBJ2-1; D is uncertain. Germline CDR1 reads MRHNA; CDR2 reads SNTAGT. Trimming took off 5 bases at V and 0 bases at J, with 5 bases between the two ends. This CDR3 is 13 amino acids long. The CDR3 reads CASSSDSYNEQFF. The CDR3 DNA is TGTGCCAGCAGTTCCGACTCCTACAATGAGCAGTTCTTC.

This sequence joins TRBV5-6 and TRBJ2-7; 9 nucleotides line up with TRBD2. The CDR3 is 14 amino acids. Trimming removed 2 bases from V and 12 bases from J; junction bases left unmatched: 12. Germline V gene data show CDR1 as SGHDT and CDR2 as YYEEEE. The CDR3 region is CASSFLGREGPMYF. CDR3 DNA sequence: TGTGCCAGCAGCTTCCTGGGGCGGGAGGGCCCCATGTACTTC.

The gene calls are TRBV5-4 and TRBJ1-3, with a tentative D call TRBD1 (5 bases). V lost 4 bases and J lost 2, with 10 bases in between. Germline CDR1 reads SGHNT; CDR2 reads YYREEE (reference sequence). This CDR3 has 14 amino acids. In DNA form, the CDR3 reads TGTGCCAGCAGCCAGGGAGTGGCTGGAAACACCATATATTTT. Amino acids: CASSQGVAGNTIYF.

The chain is built from TRBV19 and TRBJ1-1; 7 positions match TRBD1. The germline CDR1 and CDR2 sequences are LNHDA and SQIVND (reference sequence). Trimming removed 6 bases from V and 6 bases from J; junction bases left unmatched: 7. The CDR3 extends over 13 amino acids. CDR3 sequence reads: CASRTGKGAEAFF. In DNA, the CDR3 is TGTGCCAGTAGGACAGGGAAGGGCGCTGAAGCTTTCTTT.

The V gene is TRBV7-6, the J gene TRBJ2-1, with D possibly matching TRBD2 (5 bases). This CDR3 spans 14 amino acids. The germline V gene encodes CDR1 SGHVS and CDR2 FNYEAQ. Trimming stripped 5 bases from V and 1 base from J, with 9 bases between. CDR3 nucleotide sequence: TGTGCCAGCAGCCCCCGGGATTCCTACAATGAGCAGTTCTTC. It is translated as CASSPRDSYNEQFF.

This chain connects TRBV28 to TRBJ2-7; TRBD2 matches at 13 bases. The CDR3 is 17 amino acids. The junction had 12 bases not matched to a gene; V was cut back by 2 bases and J by 8 bases. CDR1 is MDHEN, CDR2 SYDVKM, per germline. The CDR3 DNA is TGTGCCAGCAGTTTACCAAGACTAGCGGGAGGACACCCCCAGCAGTACTTC. Residues: CASSLPRLAGGHPQQYF.

A note on this clone: At one end the junction does not follow the germline gene, possibly because of a read error. V gene TRBV5-1 combines with J gene TRBJ2-4, with TRBD2 as a possible D gene (5 bases). The CDR3 sequence is 13 residues long. The germline V gene encodes CDR1 SGHRS and CDR2 YFSETQ. This chain's CDR3 is CASSLEGSGNSWF. CDR3 DNA sequence: TGCGCCAGCAGCTTGGAAGGGAGTGGAAACTCTTGGTTC.

The gene calls are TRBV2 and TRBJ2-7; 13 nucleotides agree with TRBD2. The V gene end was trimmed by 5 bases and the J gene end by 4 bases; junction bases not matched to a gene: 5. CDR1 and CDR2 from the germline V gene are SNHLY and FYNNEI. The CDR3 consists of 15 residues. As DNA, the CDR3 is TGTGCCAGCAGTCCCACTAGCGGGAGGGCTTACGAGCAGTACTTC. It codes for CASSPTSGRAYEQYF.

This clone has just a few counts. The chain is built from TRBV28 and TRBJ1-2; 10 nucleotides match TRBD1. V was pared by 6 bases and J by 8 bases, with 15 bases of the junction left unmatched. The CDR3 runs 16 residues. Germline V CDR1 and CDR2: MDHEN, SYDVKM. The CDR3 DNA sequence: TGTGCCAGCAGATGGGGGTCGCGACAGGGGGCCGGAGGCTACACCTTC. Its translation is CASRWGSRQGAGGYTF.

This clone was picked up one time. This chain links TRBV25-1 with TRBJ1-4, with D maybe TRBD1 (5 bases). V was clipped by 2 bases and J by 11 bases, with 12 bases between them. The CDR3 has 13 residues. CDR1 MGHDK and CDR2 SYGVNS come from the germline V gene. CDR3 nucleotide sequence: TGTGCCAGCAGTGAAGTCCCAAGGGGCAAACTGTTTTTT. It yields the protein CASSEVPRGKLFF.